The 18 T cell receptor beta chains below come from one sample, sequenced in a study of blood T cell repertoires in COVID-19. Profiled with immunoSEQ multiplex PCR; TCRdb holds only in-frame clones, not every one. The data show 97,000 or so clones, nearly 90% seen once. Sequences were obtained from peripheral blood. The receptor source for this set is a man aged 50 or older with active COVID-19.

The CDR3 region is CASRWDRGLSDTQYF. The CDR3 DNA reads as TGTGCCAGCCGTTGGGACCGGGGGTTATCAGATACGCAGTATTTT. The V gene is TRBV7-2, the J gene TRBJ2-3, with a tentative D call TRBD2 (6 bases). V was pared by 8 bases and J by 4 bases, with 19 bases between. Germline lookup yields CDR1 SGHTA and CDR2 FQGNSA. The CDR3 spans 15 residues.

The gene calls are TRBV5-1 and TRBJ1-1; D gene unclear. Germline assignment: CDR1 SGHRS and CDR2 YFSETQ. V was cut by 4 bases and J by 4 bases, with 17 bases left in between. The CDR3 has 15 amino acids. The CDR3 coding sequence is TGCGCCAGCAGCCCGTACCCTTTCTCAGGCACTGAAGCTTTCTTT. As protein: CASSPYPFSGTEAFF. Using reference TRBV5-1 and TRBJ1-1 for the parts outside the CDR3, the full variable domain is KAGVTQTPRYLIKTRGQQVTLSCSPISGHRSVSWYQQTPGQGLQFLFEYFSETQRNKGNFPGRFSGRQFSNSRSEMNVSTLELGDSALYLCASSPYPFSGTEAFFGQGTRLTVV.

The J gene is TRBJ2-3, the V gene TRBV19, with a weak D call TRBD2 (6 bases). Trimming removed 5 bases at V and 6 bases at J, with 9 bases between. The CDR3 spans 12 residues. Per the germline V gene, CDR1 is LNHDA and CDR2 is SQIVND (reference sequence). The CDR3 DNA reads as TGTGCCAGTAGTTTAGGGAGGGATACGCAGTATTTT. It translates to CASSLGRDTQYF.

The V call is TRBV3-1 (or the pseudogene TRBV3-2), the J call TRBJ1-1; a weak D match, TRBD1 (6 bases). V lost 2 bases to trimming and J lost 7 bases, with 20 bases between them. Germline V gene data show CDR1 as LGHDT and CDR2 as YNNKEL (reference sequence). This CDR3 is 16 amino acids long. This chain's CDR3 is CASSQSVLQGSGEAFF. The CDR3, as DNA: TGTGCCAGCAGCCAATCAGTTCTACAGGGATCAGGTGAAGCTTTCTTT.

The rearrangement uses TRBV7-9 and TRBJ2-7; D remains ambiguous. From germline, CDR1 is SEHNR and CDR2 FQNEAQ (reference sequence). V was trimmed by 1 base and J by 1 base, leaving 11 bases between them. The CDR3 contains 15 residues. CDR3 DNA: TGTGCCAGCAGCTTAGGTCAGGTACCGTCCTACGAGCAGTACTTC. This encodes CASSLGQVPSYEQYF.

The V gene is TRBV6-2 or TRBV6-3, the J gene TRBJ1-2; D is perhaps TRBD1 (6 bases). V lost 5 bases to trimming and J lost 13 bases, with 20 bases between them. Germline CDR1 reads MNHEY; CDR2 reads SVGEGT. This CDR3 is built from 13 residues. CDR3 coding DNA: TGTGCCAGCAGTACCGGGACACCCGGCGTTCCCACCTTC. Its translation: CASSTGTPGVPTF.

The V gene is TRBV13, the J gene TRBJ2-6; 9 positions match TRBD1. The CDR3 consists of 19 residues. CDR1 and CDR2 from the germline V gene are PRHDT and FYEKMQ (reference sequence). V shed 6 bases, J shed 2 bases, and the junction held 14 bases outside the gene matches. In nucleotides, the CDR3 is TGTGCCAGCAGACCTACCCCCGGGACAGGGATTCCTGGGGCCAACGTCCTGACTTTC. Translated, it gives CASRPTPGTGIPGANVLTF.

This clone was seen once. V usage is TRBV11-2 and J usage is TRBJ1-1, with D possibly matching TRBD1 (5 bases). This CDR3 spans 16 amino acids. Germline V gene data show CDR1 as SGHAT and CDR2 as FQNNGV. Trimming stripped 3 bases from V and 0 bases from J, with 14 bases between. DNA of the CDR3: TGTGCCAGCAGCTTGAGACAGAGACCTATGAACACTGAAGCTTTCTTT. Translating gives CASSLRQRPMNTEAFF.

The V and J genes are TRBV11-1 and TRBJ2-5, with 8 nucleotides matching TRBD1. With V trimmed by 5 bases and J by 5 bases, 4 bases remained unmatched. There are 13 residues in the CDR3. CDR1 and CDR2 from the germline V gene are SGHAT and FQDESV (reference sequence). The CDR3 DNA reads as TGTGCCAGCAGCCTGGACAGGGATGAGACCCAGTACTTC. This gives the protein CASSLDRDETQYF.

This chain joins TRBV11-3 and TRBJ2-1; possible D gene TRBD1, 6 bases. V was clipped by 2 bases and J by 4 bases, with 12 bases between them. CDR3 length equals 15 residues. Looked up from germline, CDR1 is SGHNT and CDR2 is YENEEA. The CDR3 DNA sequence: TGTGCCAGCAGCTTACGAGGGGGTGTATACAATGAGCAGTTCTTC. The encoded protein is CASSLRGGVYNEQFF. The complete variable domain, with remaining parts taken from reference TRBV11-3 and TRBJ2-1, reads EAGVVQSPRYKIIEKKQPVAFWCNPISGHNTLYWYLQNLGQGPELLIRYENEEAVDDSQLPKDRFSAERLKGVDSTLKIQPAELGDSAVYLCASSLRGGVYNEQFFGPGTRLTVL.

This clone was seen just once. The V and J genes are TRBV29-1 and TRBJ2-3, with D possibly being TRBD2 (7 bases). Germline CDR1 and CDR2: SQVTM and ANQGSEA. Deletions cut 4 bases from V and 7 bases from J, with 18 bases between. CDR3 size: 14 residues. CDR3 protein: CSVVRGRGGNTQYF. In DNA form, the CDR3 reads TGCAGCGTTGTTAGGGGCAGGGGAGGGAATACGCAGTATTTT.

This chain uses TRBV27 with TRBJ2-5; 10 positions match TRBD2. Germline CDR1 MNHEY, CDR2 SMNVEV (reference sequence). Trimming took 6 bases from V and 2 from J; bases not matched to a gene: 6. CDR3 length equals 15 residues. CDR3 DNA: TGTGCCAGCAGCCGAGCGGGGGGGCGTCAAGAGACCCAGTACTTC. This gives the protein CASSRAGGRQETQYF.

The chain has TRBV9 and TRBJ1-1; D may be TRBD1 (6 bases). The CDR3 has 14 amino acids. Germline CDR1 SGDLS, CDR2 YYNGEE. The V end lost 2 bases, the J end lost 1 base, and 9 bases lay between the germline ends. In DNA, the CDR3 is TGTGCCAGCAGCGTTCGACAGGCGAACACTGAAGCTTTCTTT. Protein sequence: CASSVRQANTEAFF.

This clone was observed a handful of times. V is TRBV10-1 and J is TRBJ1-5; D is unresolved. Trimming took 0 bases from V and 8 from J, leaving 14 bases between them. Looked up from germline, CDR1 is WNHNN and CDR2 is SYGVQD (reference sequence). The CDR3 extends over 15 amino acids. CDR3 nucleotides: TGCGCCAGCAGTGAGTCGATAACAGTTAATAAGCCCCAGCATTTT. Its protein product is CASSESITVNKPQHF.

This rearrangement joins TRBV6-5 to TRBJ1-4; the D gene is possibly TRBD1 (6 bases). Trimming removed 6 bases at V and 3 bases at J, with 14 bases between. Germline V gene data show CDR1 as MNHEY and CDR2 as SVGAGI. The CDR3 runs to 15 residues. The CDR3 here is CASSLQGWSNEKLFF. The CDR3 DNA sequence: TGTGCCAGCAGCCTCCAGGGGTGGTCTAATGAAAAACTGTTTTTT.

The chain combines TRBV5-1 with TRBJ1-1; no firm D call. The germline gives CDR1 SGHRS, CDR2 YFSETQ. CDR3 length: 17 residues. V lost 2 bases, J lost 5 bases, and 22 bases lay in between. CDR3 coding DNA: TGCGCCAGCAGCTTTCGTGGGCCAGGCCCCTTATGGACTGAAGCTTTCTTT. It encodes CASSFRGPGPLWTEAFF.

The rearrangement links TRBV5-1 to TRBJ2-1, with 9 bases fitting TRBD2. Germline CDR1 is SGHRS and CDR2 is YFSETQ. The CDR3 totals 16 residues. The V segment lost 3 bases and the J segment 6 bases; nucleotides outside the gene matches: 10. The CDR3 region is CASSYYLAGGPNEQFF. The CDR3, as DNA: TGCGCCAGCAGCTACTACCTGGCGGGGGGGCCCAATGAGCAGTTCTTC.

The genes are TRBV5-4 and TRBJ2-7; 10 positions agree with TRBD1. The CDR3 consists of 15 residues. In germline, CDR1 is SGHNT, CDR2 YYREEE (reference sequence). The ends lost 4 bases at V and 3 bases at J; junction bases unmatched: 7. The CDR3 sequence is CASSVPGQGNYEQYF. Written as DNA, the CDR3 is TGTGCCAGCAGCGTTCCGGGACAGGGGAACTACGAGCAGTACTTC. Full variable domain (outside the CDR3, taken from reference TRBV5-4 and TRBJ2-7): ETGVTQSPTHLIKTRGQQVTLRCSSQSGHNTVSWYQQALGQGPQFIFQYYREEENGRGNFPPRFSGLQFPNYSSELNVNALELDDSALYLCASSVPGQGNYEQYFGPGTRLTVT.